In this sample, the clone carrying this T cell receptor beta chain turned up a few times. The junction does not match germline at one end; this may be a read error. The CDR3 is made up of 15 amino acids. The germline V gene has CDR1 SGHRS and CDR2 YFSETQ. This specimen comes from a study of blood T cells in healthy people across ages. Using a J-beta primer mix together with a sample-barcoded 5' primer, a second PCR was run for 7 to 11 cycles. TCRdb re-called the 5' RACE reads through MiXCR, storing one row per CDR3 protein. The table has 500,000 to 550,000 distinct CDR3 sequences, nearly 25% seen once. These records were also assigned to another study, of T cells of mothers and their children.

This chain links TRBV5-1 with TRBJ2-3, with D possibly being TRBD2 (6 bases). The sample was blood. The sequence came from a boy between 10 and 17 years old in good health. The CDR3 bases are TGTGCCAGCAGCTTAGTCGCGGGAAGCACAGATACGCAGTATTTT. Translating gives CASSLVAGSTDTQYF.